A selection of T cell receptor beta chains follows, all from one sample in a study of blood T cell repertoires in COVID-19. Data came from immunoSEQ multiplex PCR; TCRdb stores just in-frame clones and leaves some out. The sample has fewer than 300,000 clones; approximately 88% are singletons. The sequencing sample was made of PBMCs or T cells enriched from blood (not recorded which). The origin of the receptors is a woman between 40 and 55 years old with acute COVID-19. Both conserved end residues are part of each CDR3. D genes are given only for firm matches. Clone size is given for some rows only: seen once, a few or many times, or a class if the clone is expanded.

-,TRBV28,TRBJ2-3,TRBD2,CASSFVAGGTDTQYF,TGTGCCAGCAGTTTCGTAGCGGGAGGGACAGATACGCAGTATTTT
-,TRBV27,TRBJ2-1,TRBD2,CASSLSGRAYNEQFF,TGTGCCAGCAGTTTAAGCGGGAGGGCCTACAATGAGCAGTTCTTC
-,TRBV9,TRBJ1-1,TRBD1,CASSAAKGAHIGSTEAFF,TGTGCCAGCAGCGCGGCGAAGGGGGCGCATATCGGGTCCACTGAAGCTTTCTTT
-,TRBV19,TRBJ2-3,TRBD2,CASTSGSALPDTQYF,TGTGCCAGTACTAGCGGGAGTGCCCTACCCGATACGCAGTATTTT
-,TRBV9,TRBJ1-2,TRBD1,CASSPQQGGAANYGYTF,TGTGCCAGCAGCCCTCAACAGGGGGGGGCCGCTAACTATGGCTACACCTTC
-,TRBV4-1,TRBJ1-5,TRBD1,CASSQGEDRGTQPQHF,TGCGCCAGCAGCCAAGGCGAGGACAGGGGCACCCAGCCCCAGCATTTT
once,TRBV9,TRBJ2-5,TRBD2,CASSVASGLEGTQYF,TGTGCCAGCAGCGTTGCGTCGGGACTAGAGGGGACCCAGTACTTC
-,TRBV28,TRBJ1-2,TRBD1,CASSFGGTGYGYTF,TGTGCCAGCAGCTTCGGAGGGACAGGCTATGGCTACACCTTC
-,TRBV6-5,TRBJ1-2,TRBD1,CASSQPDRDYYTF,TGTGCCAGCAGTCAACCGGACAGGGATTACTACACCTTC
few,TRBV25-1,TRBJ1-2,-,CASSGKAMNGYTF,TGTGCCAGCAGTGGCAAAGCGATGAATGGCTACACCTTC
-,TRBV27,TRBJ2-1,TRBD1,CASSPGTGAYNEQFF,TGTGCCAGCAGTCCCGGGACAGGGGCCTACAATGAGCAGTTCTTC
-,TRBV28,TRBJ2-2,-,CASSFFLTLADTGELFF,TGTGCCAGCAGTTTTTTTCTGACACTGGCTGACACCGGGGAGCTGTTTTTT
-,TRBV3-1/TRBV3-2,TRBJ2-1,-,CASSQNRVSNEQFF,TGTGCCAGCAGCCAAAACCGGGTCTCGAATGAGCAGTTCTTC
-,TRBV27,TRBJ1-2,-,CASSPGVLKGYTF,TGTGCCAGCAGTCCGGGGGTTCTAAAGGGCTACACCTTC
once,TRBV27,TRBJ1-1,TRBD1,CASTRTGSGTEAFF,TGTGCCAGCACCCGGACAGGGAGTGGGACTGAAGCTTTCTTT
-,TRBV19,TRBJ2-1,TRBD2,CASSWTSGDNEQFF,TGTGCCAGTAGTTGGACTAGCGGGGATAATGAGCAGTTCTTC
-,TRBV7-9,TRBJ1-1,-,CASSKDITMNTEAFF,TGTGCCAGCAGCAAGGACATTACCATGAACACTGAAGCTTTCTTT
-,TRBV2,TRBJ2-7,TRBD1,CASSEITGGRAYEQYF,TGTGCCAGCAGTGAGATAACAGGGGGCCGGGCCTACGAGCAGTACTTC
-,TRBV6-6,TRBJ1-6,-,CASSYSRQPNSPLHF,TGTGCCAGCAGTTACTCTAGACAGCCTAATTCACCCCTCCACTTT
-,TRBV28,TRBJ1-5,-,CASSFGSDSNQPQHF,TGTGCCAGCAGTTTTGGTAGTGATAGCAATCAGCCCCAGCATTTT
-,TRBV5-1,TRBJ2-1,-,CASSSRLDPNEQFF,TGCGCCAGCAGCTCGCGCTTAGATCCCAATGAGCAGTTCTTC
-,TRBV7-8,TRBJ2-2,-,CASSPTPGTVTGELFF,TGTGCCAGCAGTCCGACCCCCGGGACTGTTACCGGGGAGCTGTTTTTT
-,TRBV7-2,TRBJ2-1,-,CASSSYGILNEQFF,TGTGCCAGCAGCTCCTACGGGATTCTAAATGAGCAGTTCTTC
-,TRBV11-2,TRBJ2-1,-,CASSFQNYNEQFF,TGTGCCAGCAGCTTCCAAAATTACAATGAGCAGTTCTTC
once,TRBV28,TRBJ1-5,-,CASSTGGSPGPQHF,TGTGCCAGCAGTACAGGTGGGTCTCCGGGGCCCCAGCATTTT
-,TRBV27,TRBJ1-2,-,CASSPHSGYTF,TGTGCCAGCAGTCCCCATTCCGGCTACACCTTC
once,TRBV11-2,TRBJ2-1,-,CASSLFAGEQFF,TGTGCCAGCAGCTTATTCGCCGGGGAGCAGTTCTTC
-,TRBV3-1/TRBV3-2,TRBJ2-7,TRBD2,CASSQGPSGILYEQYF,TGTGCCAGCAGCCAAGGTCCTAGCGGGATCCTCTACGAGCAGTACTTC
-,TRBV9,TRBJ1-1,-,CASSVGAAMNTEAFF,TGTGCCAGCAGCGTAGGGGCAGCCATGAACACTGAAGCTTTCTTT
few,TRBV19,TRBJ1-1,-,CASSTVQGSSTEAFF,TGTGCCAGTAGTACAGTGCAGGGTTCGTCCACTGAAGCTTTCTTT
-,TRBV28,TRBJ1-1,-,CASRILGPRGASTEAFF,TGTGCCAGCAGGATTTTGGGTCCTCGGGGGGCGAGCACTGAAGCTTTCTTT
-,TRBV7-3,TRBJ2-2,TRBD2,CASSPSSGVNTGELFF,TGTGCCAGCAGCCCGTCTAGCGGGGTTAACACCGGGGAGCTGTTTTTT
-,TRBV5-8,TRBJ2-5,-,CASSSAGYGTQYF,TGTGCCAGCAGCTCGGCGGGGTATGGGACCCAGTACTTC
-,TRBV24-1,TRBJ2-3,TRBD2,CATSDTLAGVAGDTQYF,TGTGCCACCAGTGACACACTAGCGGGAGTAGCCGGAGATACGCAGTATTTT
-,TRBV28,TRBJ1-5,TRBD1,CASSPLQGDRNQPQHF,TGTGCCAGCAGTCCACTACAAGGGGACAGAAATCAGCCCCAGCATTTT
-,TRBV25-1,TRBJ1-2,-,CASSSGYGYTF,TGTGCCAGCAGTTCAGGCTATGGCTACACCTTC
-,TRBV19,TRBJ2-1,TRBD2,CASSGRFGTYNEQFF,TGTGCCAGTAGCGGGAGGTTTGGGACCTACAATGAGCAGTTCTTC
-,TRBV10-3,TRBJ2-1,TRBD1,CAITGTGYNEQFF,TGTGCCATTACCGGGACAGGCTACAATGAGCAGTTCTTC
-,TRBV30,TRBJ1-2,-,CAWSVPPTTGFF,TGTGCCTGGAGTGTCCCGCCTACTACAGGGTTCTTC
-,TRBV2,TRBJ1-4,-,CASSEALQEKLFF,TGTGCCAGCAGTGAAGCGCTTCAGGAAAAACTGTTTTTT
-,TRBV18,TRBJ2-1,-,CASSRNYSGLPRREQFF,TGTGCCAGCTCACGGAACTATTCGGGACTCCCCCGCCGGGAGCAGTTCTTC